This T cell receptor (beta chain) is drawn from a study of CD8+CD57+ T cells in acquired aplastic anemia. Study-level background: CD4+ and CD8+ cells, once sorted, gave DNA averaging around 3.4 ug. Study-wide findings and caveats: Found in both controls and patients were almost 30 CD8+ CDR3 sequences.

CDR3 length: 16 amino acids. Germline V gives CDR1 MNHEY, CDR2 SVGAGI. The use of genomic DNA as template underpinned the TCR beta VDJ and CDR3 profiling. TCRdb reprocessed the reads with MiXCR, giving one entry per CDR3 protein. The repertoire includes 250,000 to 350,000 distinct CDR3 sequences, about 56% of them detected once, and roughly 8% sits in the top ten. To note about this clonotype: Its antigen is currently unknown. This may arise from a read error, as a much more abundant clone is one base away.

Material: sorted CD4+, CD8+, or CD8+CD57+ T cells (not recorded which) from PBMCs. The chain uses TRBV6-5 and TRBJ2-5; TRBD1 is a possible D gene (6 bases). The sequence was obtained from a human donor with severe aplastic anemia or a healthy control (not recorded which). CDR3: CACRGNEESLEKTQYF. The CDR3 bases are TGTGCCTGCAGGGGTAATGAGGAGTCACTAGAGAAGACCCAGTACTTC.